Shown below are 30 T cell receptor beta chains from a single sample sequenced in a study of control samples from healthy donors and cancer patients (dated by TCRdb to the early 2020s). Library generation was performed with the immunoSEQ multiplex PCR assay. This is the immuneACCESS table as TCRdb keeps it, with only in-frame sequences that have V and J called. A part of the clones is gone; compared with another copy, unresolved V genes explain less than half, and the rest is unexplained. Within this sample are around 22,000 clones, with around 83% of them counted one time only. The top ten constitute 38% of the sample. Specimen: PBMCs. The receptors here all came from a man aged 60-69 years with head and neck cancer.

The chain employs TRBV5-1 and TRBJ2-1; 11 positions match TRBD2. With 1 base clipped from V and 8 bases from J, the junction kept 2 bases outside the gene matches. From germline, CDR1 is SGHRS and CDR2 YFSETQ. This CDR3 is built from 14 residues. CDR3 DNA: TGCGCCAGCAGCTTGACTAGCGGGAGCTATGAGCAGTTCTTC. It yields the protein CASSLTSGSYEQFF. Combining the CDR3 with reference TRBV5-1 and TRBJ2-1 gives the whole variable domain KAGVTQTPRYLIKTRGQQVTLSCSPISGHRSVSWYQQTPGQGLQFLFEYFSETQRNKGNFPGRFSGRQFSNSRSEMNVSTLELGDSALYLCASSLTSGSYEQFFGPGTRLTVL.

The rearrangement links TRBV29-1 to TRBJ1-3; D uncertain. The CDR3 spans 12 residues. The germline V gene encodes CDR1 SQVTM and CDR2 ANQGSEA. Between the trimmed V and J ends, which lost 3 bases and 4 bases, there was a span of 7 bases. The CDR3 is CSVDSVGNTIYF. CDR3 DNA: TGCAGCGTTGACTCGGTAGGAAACACCATATATTTT. The variable domain in full, completed from reference TRBV29-1 and TRBJ1-3, reads SAVISQKPSRDICQRGTSLTIQCQVDSQVTMMFWYRQQPGQSLTLIATANQGSEATYESGFVIDKFPISRPNLTFSTLTVSNMSPEDSSIYLCSVDSVGNTIYFGEGSWLTVV.

The chain has TRBV6-5 and TRBJ1-2; no firm D call. Germline V CDR1 and CDR2: MNHEY, SVGAGI. V was cut by 5 bases and J by 1 base, with 11 bases left in between. The CDR3 is 14 amino acids. CDR3 region: CASSTQRGNYGYTF. The CDR3, as DNA: TGTGCCAGCAGTACCCAACGGGGTAACTATGGCTACACCTTC.

The chain employs TRBV19 and TRBJ1-1; 9 bases map to TRBD1. The length of the CDR3 is 14 residues. Germline lookup yields CDR1 LNHDA and CDR2 SQIVND (reference sequence). J was trimmed by 7 bases and V by 6 bases; bases with no gene match: 9. As DNA, the CDR3 is TGTGCCAGTAGACCGGGACAGGGAAACTTTGAAGCTTTCTTT. Translation gives CASRPGQGNFEAFF.

The sample holds a few counts of this clone. This chain connects TRBV18 to TRBJ1-3, with a tentative D call TRBD1 (6 bases). This CDR3 has 15 amino acids. Trimming removed 5 bases from V and 0 bases from J, with 11 bases in between. Germline V CDR1 and CDR2: KGHSH, LQKENI. The CDR3 coding sequence is TGTGCCAGCTCATGGGACACGAGCTCTGGAAACACCATATATTTT. It translates to CASSWDTSSGNTIYF.

The chain has TRBV4-2 and TRBJ1-1; tentative D call: TRBD1 (5 bases). V was shortened by 0 bases and J by 1 base, with 9 bases between the two germline ends. CDR3 size: 15 residues. The germline CDR1 and CDR2 sequences are LGHNA and YNFKEQ. As DNA, the CDR3 is TGTGCCAGCAGCCAAGAGGCAGGGTGGAACACTGAAGCTTTCTTT. Protein product: CASSQEAGWNTEAFF.

This chain connects TRBV2 to TRBJ2-2, with 8 positions matching TRBD2. This CDR3 region has 15 residues. CDR1 and CDR2 from the germline V gene are SNHLY and FYNNEI. After removal of 2 bases from V and 5 bases from J, the junction contained 4 bases not matched to a gene. In DNA, the CDR3 is TGTGCCAGCAGTGAAAAGCCGGGGGGGACCGGGGAGCTGTTTTTT. This gives the protein CASSEKPGGTGELFF. The full variable domain, completed using reference TRBV2 and TRBJ2-2, is EPEVTQTPSHQVTQMGQEVILRCVPISNHLYFYWYRQILGQKVEFLVSFYNNEISEKSEIFDDQFSVERPDGSNFTLKIRSTKLEDSAMYFCASSEKPGGTGELFFGEGSRLTVL.

This chain uses TRBV7-9 with TRBJ2-4; no reliable D call. This CDR3 has 15 residues. The germline V gene encodes CDR1 SEHNR and CDR2 FQNEAQ (reference sequence). V was clipped by 4 bases and J by 3 bases, with 13 bases between them. The CDR3 loop reads CASSSEGSGKNIQYF. For the CDR3, the DNA is TGTGCCAGCAGCTCAGAAGGTAGTGGCAAAAACATTCAGTACTTC.

The chain uses TRBV25-1 and TRBJ2-7; 11 bases agree with TRBD2. The V and J ends lost 8 bases and 0 bases, in that order; junction bases with no gene match: 6. This CDR3 comprises 15 residues. The germline V gene has CDR1 MGHDK and CDR2 SYGVNS. The CDR3 DNA reads as TGTGCCAGCGCAGCCGGGACTAGCGGCTCCTACGAGCAGTACTTC. Translation gives CASAAGTSGSYEQYF.

V is TRBV6-6 and J is TRBJ2-3; D is undetermined. The length of the CDR3 is 15 residues. Germline V gene data show CDR1 as MNHNY and CDR2 as SVGAGI (reference sequence). Deletions cut 4 bases from V and 2 bases from J, with 13 bases between. The DNA for the CDR3 is TGTGCCAGCAGTTTTCAGGCTGAACTCACAGATACGCAGTATTTT. Protein sequence: CASSFQAELTDTQYF.

This clone is a singleton in its sample. The rearrangement joins TRBV30 to TRBJ2-7, with TRBD2 identical over 10 bases. V shed 0 bases, J shed 3 bases, and the junction held 5 bases outside the gene matches. The CDR3 extends over 15 amino acids. In germline, CDR1 is GTSNPN, CDR2 SVGIG (reference sequence). The CDR3 nucleotides read TGTGCCTGGAGTGTAGCGGGAGGGGGGATCTACGAGCAGTACTTC. Translated, it gives CAWSVAGGGIYEQYF. Using reference TRBV30 and TRBJ2-7 for the parts outside the CDR3, the full variable domain is SQTIHQWPATLVQPVGSPLSLECTVEGTSNPNLYWYRQAAGRGLQLLFYSVGIGQISSEVPQNLSASRPQDRQFILSSKKLLLSDSGFYLCAWSVAGGGIYEQYFGPGTRLTVT.

V usage is TRBV29-1 and J usage is TRBJ1-1, with a weak D call TRBD1 (5 bases). CDR1 and CDR2 from the germline V gene are SQVTM and ANQGSEA. The CDR3 runs to 13 residues. V shed 7 bases and J shed 3 bases, with 15 bases lying between them. CDR3 nucleotides: TGCAGCGGGTTCACGGGGGGGGACACTGAAGCTTTCTTT. It translates to CSGFTGGDTEAFF.

DNA for the CDR3: TGTGCCAGCAGCCCGGGACAGCTACAAGAGACCCAGTACTTC. Protein: CASSPGQLQETQYF. This chain links TRBV9 with TRBJ2-5; 7 bases fit TRBD1. Trimming removed 4 bases from V and 2 bases from J; junction bases left unmatched: 5. This CDR3 is 14 amino acids long. Germline V gene data show CDR1 as SGDLS and CDR2 as YYNGEE. The complete variable domain, with remaining parts taken from reference TRBV9 and TRBJ2-5, reads DSGVTQTPKHLITATGQRVTLRCSPRSGDLSVYWYQQSLDQGLQFLIQYYNGEERAKGNILERFSAQQFPDLHSELNLSSLELGDSALYFCASSPGQLQETQYFGPGTRLLVL.

The chain recombines TRBV7-9 with TRBJ2-7; D gene ambiguous. The germline V and J ends were trimmed by 2 bases and 6 bases, with 14 bases remaining between them. The CDR3 runs 14 residues. The germline CDR1 and CDR2 sequences are SEHNR and FQNEAQ (reference sequence). The CDR3 DNA reads as TGTGCCAGCAGCTTACGGTCAGGACGGGCCGAGCAGTACGTC. It codes for CASSLRSGRAEQYV.

The chain links TRBV7-9 to TRBJ2-1; 8 nucleotides align to TRBD2. Unmatched junction bases numbered 7, after V lost 1 base and J lost 14 bases. CDR3 size: 13 residues. The germline CDR1 and CDR2 sequences are SEHNR and FQNEAQ (reference sequence). The CDR3 DNA reads TGTGCCAGCAGCTTAGGGGAGGAGACTAGCGAGTTCTTC. It specifies CASSLGEETSEFF.

The CDR3 region is CASSLFPNEQFF. The CDR3 DNA follows: TGTGCCAGCAGCTTATTTCCCAATGAGCAGTTCTTC. The chain employs TRBV11-2 and TRBJ2-1; no clear D gene. The V gene's germline CDR1 is SGHAT and CDR2 FQNNGV. The CDR3 is 12 residues long. The V gene lost 2 bases and the J gene lost 6 bases, with 5 bases spanning the gap.

The J gene is TRBJ2-2, the V gene TRBV9, with 8 bases fitting TRBD1. After removal of 4 bases from V and 4 bases from J, the junction contained 6 bases not matched to a gene. The CDR3 extends over 15 amino acids. Germline V gene lookup returns CDR1 SGDLS and CDR2 YYNGEE. The CDR3: CASSPTDRVTGELFF. The CDR3 bases are TGTGCCAGCAGCCCCACGGACAGGGTCACCGGGGAGCTGTTTTTT.

CDR3 sequence reads: CAWSVNSQETQYF. The CDR3 bases are TGTGCCTGGAGTGTGAACAGTCAAGAGACCCAGTACTTC. V and J are TRBV30 and TRBJ2-5; D is undetermined. Germline lookup yields CDR1 GTSNPN and CDR2 SVGIG (reference sequence). The CDR3 totals 13 residues. V was pared by 0 bases and J by 2 bases, with 7 bases between. Full variable domain (missing parts from reference TRBV30 and TRBJ2-5): SQTIHQWPATLVQPVGSPLSLECTVEGTSNPNLYWYRQAAGRGLQLLFYSVGIGQISSEVPQNLSASRPQDRQFILSSKKLLLSDSGFYLCAWSVNSQETQYFGPGTRLLVL.

Notes on this clone: At one end, the junction sequence differs from germline, possibly due to a read error. The chain uses TRBV7-2 and TRBJ2-5; weak D call: TRBD2 (6 bases). This CDR3 has 14 amino acids. Germline values: CDR1 SGHTA, CDR2 FQGNSA. In DNA, the CDR3 is TGTGCCGGCAGCTTAGGGGACTACCAAGAGACCCAGTACTTC. Amino acids: CAGSLGDYQETQYF.

The chain employs TRBV19 and TRBJ2-1, with D perhaps TRBD1 (6 bases). Trimming pared 4 bases from V and 3 bases from J, leaving 13 bases between. The CDR3 contains 15 residues. CDR1 is LNHDA, CDR2 SQIVND, per germline (reference sequence). The CDR3 DNA sequence: TGTGCCAGTAGTAACAGGGATGCGGGCTACAATGAGCAGTTCTTC. Residues: CASSNRDAGYNEQFF.

This chain connects TRBV6-5 to TRBJ1-1; D call uncertain. This CDR3 comprises 15 residues. Trimming cost V 0 bases and J 4 bases, with 12 bases left between them. Germline V CDR1 and CDR2: MNHEY, SVGAGI. CDR3 nucleotide sequence: TGTGCCAGCAGTTACTCCACTGGGGTGACCACTGAAGCTTTCTTT. Translation gives CASSYSTGVTTEAFF.

J is TRBJ2-5 and V is TRBV29-1, with 8 bases matching TRBD1. CDR1 SQVTM and CDR2 ANQGSEA come from the germline V gene. The CDR3 is 12 amino acids. The junction had 7 bases not matched to a gene; V was cut back by 5 bases and J by 8 bases. The CDR3 protein is CSVIEQGVTQYF. CDR3 nucleotide sequence: TGCAGCGTTATCGAACAGGGGGTAACCCAGTACTTC.

The V and J genes are TRBV7-3 and TRBJ2-2, with TRBD2 matching over 7 bases. The CDR3 has 21 amino acids. The germline V gene has CDR1 SGHTA and CDR2 FQGTGA. Losses at the gene ends were 5 bases for V and 4 bases for J; bases not matched to a gene: 25. CDR3 nucleotide sequence: TGTGCCAGCAGCCTACGACGGGGTGGATTTGCGGGAGCTTTGTTCACCGGGGAGCTGTTTTTT. The encoded protein is CASSLRRGGFAGALFTGELFF.

This rearrangement joins TRBV18 to TRBJ1-1, with 8 bases lining up with TRBD1. This CDR3 has 16 amino acids. The V segment lost 6 bases and the J segment 0 bases; nucleotides outside the gene matches: 9. Germline CDR1 is KGHSH and CDR2 is LQKENI. The CDR3 DNA reads as TGTGCCAGCTCCCCCGGACAGGGAGGGATGAACACTGAAGCTTTCTTT. Encoded protein: CASSPGQGGMNTEAFF.

This clone was observed a few times. V and J are TRBV7-8 and TRBJ1-2; D remains unclear. The CDR3 spans 14 residues. CDR1 is SGHVS, CDR2 FQNEAQ, per germline. Trimming took 5 bases from V and 10 from J, leaving 20 bases between them. The CDR3 is CASSRSLVGSDYTF. DNA for the CDR3: TGTGCCAGCAGCCGTAGCTTAGTGGGATCTGACTACACCTTC. Based on the CDR3 plus reference TRBV7-8 and TRBJ1-2, the full variable domain is GAGVSQSPRYKVAKRGQDVALRCDPISGHVSLFWYQQALGQGPEFLTYFQNEAQLDKSGLPSDRFFAERPEGSVSTLKIQRTQQEDSAVYLCASSRSLVGSDYTFGSGTRLTVV.

V and J are TRBV4-1 and TRBJ1-1; 7 nucleotides align to TRBD1. The CDR3 length is 14 residues. The V segment lost 4 bases and the J segment 5 bases; nucleotides outside the gene matches: 7. The germline V gene encodes CDR1 MGHRA and CDR2 YSYEKL. The chain's CDR3 is CASSPWGTATEAFF. The CDR3 region has the DNA TGCGCCAGCAGCCCGTGGGGGACAGCGACTGAAGCTTTCTTT.

This chain joins TRBV5-1 and TRBJ2-1; possibly TRBD1 for D (6 bases). The ends were cut back, 4 bases at V and 4 bases at J, with 12 bases in the middle. Looked up from germline, CDR1 is SGHRS and CDR2 is YFSETQ. The CDR3 totals 14 residues. The CDR3 DNA is TGCGCCAGCAGCCTAGACAGGAATTACAATGAGCAGTTCTTC. Its protein product is CASSLDRNYNEQFF.

The rearrangement joins TRBV7-9 to TRBJ2-1; D may be TRBD2 (6 bases). Germline values: CDR1 SEHNR, CDR2 FQNEAQ (reference sequence). This CDR3 contains 16 residues. Deletions cut 0 bases from V and 1 base from J, with 10 bases between. As DNA, the CDR3 is TGTGCCAGCAGCTTAGCGGCGGAGGGGTCCTACAATGAGCAGTTCTTC. It yields the protein CASSLAAEGSYNEQFF.

This clone was detected a few times. This chain links TRBV29-1 with TRBJ2-3; no clear D. Trimming left V 7 bases short and J 6 bases short, with 14 bases between. There are 12 residues in the CDR3. The germline gives CDR1 SQVTM, CDR2 ANQGSEA. The DNA for the CDR3 is TGCAGCGGACAAGCCTTTAGGGATACGCAGTATTTT. It yields the protein CSGQAFRDTQYF.

The V call is TRBV7-9, the J call TRBJ2-1, with 11 bases matching TRBD2. In germline, CDR1 is SEHNR, CDR2 FQNEAQ (reference sequence). The ends lost 5 bases at V and 9 bases at J; junction bases unmatched: 9. The CDR3 sequence is 15 residues long. As DNA, the CDR3 is TGTGCCAGCAGCCCAGGTAGCGGGAGGGCCTTTGAGCAGTTCTTC. Residues: CASSPGSGRAFEQFF. The variable domain in full, completed from reference TRBV7-9 and TRBJ2-1, reads DTGVSQNPRHKITKRGQNVTFRCDPISEHNRLYWYRQTLGQGPEFLTYFQNEAQLEKSRLLSDRFSAERPKGSFSTLEIQRTEQGDSAMYLCASSPGSGRAFEQFFGPGTRLTVL.